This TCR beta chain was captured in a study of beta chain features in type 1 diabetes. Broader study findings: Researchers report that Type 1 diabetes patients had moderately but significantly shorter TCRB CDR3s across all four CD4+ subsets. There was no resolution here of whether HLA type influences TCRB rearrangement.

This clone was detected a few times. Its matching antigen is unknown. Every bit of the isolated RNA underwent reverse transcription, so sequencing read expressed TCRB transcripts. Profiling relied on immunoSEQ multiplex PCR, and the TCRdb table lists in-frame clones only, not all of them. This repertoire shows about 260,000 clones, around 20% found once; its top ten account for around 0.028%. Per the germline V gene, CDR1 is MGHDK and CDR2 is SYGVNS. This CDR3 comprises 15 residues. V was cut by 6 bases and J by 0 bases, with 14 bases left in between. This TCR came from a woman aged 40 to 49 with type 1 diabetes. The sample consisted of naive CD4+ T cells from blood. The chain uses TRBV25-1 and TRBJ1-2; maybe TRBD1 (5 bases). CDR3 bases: TGTGCCAGCAGCTTTTGGGGGGGAGCTAACTATGGCTACACCTTC. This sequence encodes CASSFWGGANYGYTF.